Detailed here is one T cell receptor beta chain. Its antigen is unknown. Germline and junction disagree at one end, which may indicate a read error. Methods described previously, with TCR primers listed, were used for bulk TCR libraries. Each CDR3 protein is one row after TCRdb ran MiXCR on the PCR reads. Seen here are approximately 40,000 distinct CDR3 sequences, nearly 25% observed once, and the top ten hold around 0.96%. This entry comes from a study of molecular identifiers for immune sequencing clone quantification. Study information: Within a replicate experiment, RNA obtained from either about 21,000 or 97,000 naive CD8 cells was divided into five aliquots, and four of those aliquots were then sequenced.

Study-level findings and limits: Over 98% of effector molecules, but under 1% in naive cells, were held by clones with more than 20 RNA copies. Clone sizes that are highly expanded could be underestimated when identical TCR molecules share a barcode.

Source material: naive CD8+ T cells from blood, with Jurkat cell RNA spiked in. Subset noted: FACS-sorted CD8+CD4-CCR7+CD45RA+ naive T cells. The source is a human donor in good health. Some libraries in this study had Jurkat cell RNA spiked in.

The CDR3 spells CGASGGTPNYEQYF. The CDR3, as DNA: TGCGGTGCTAGTGGGGGGACTCCTAACTACGAGCAGTACTTC. V usage is TRBV20-1 and J usage is TRBJ2-7, with a weak D call TRBD2 (6 bases). The CDR3 spans 14 residues. Germline assignment: CDR1 DFQATT and CDR2 SNEGSKA (reference sequence).